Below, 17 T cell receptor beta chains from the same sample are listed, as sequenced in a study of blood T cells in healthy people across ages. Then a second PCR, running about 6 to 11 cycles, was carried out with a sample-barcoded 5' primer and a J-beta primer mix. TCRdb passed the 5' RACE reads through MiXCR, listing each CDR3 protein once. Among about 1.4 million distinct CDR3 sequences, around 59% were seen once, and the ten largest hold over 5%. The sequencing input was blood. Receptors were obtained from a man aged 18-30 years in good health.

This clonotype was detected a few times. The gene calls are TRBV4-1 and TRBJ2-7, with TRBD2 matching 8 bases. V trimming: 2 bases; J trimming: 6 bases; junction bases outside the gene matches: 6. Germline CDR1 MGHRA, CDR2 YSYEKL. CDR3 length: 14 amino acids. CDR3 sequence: CASSQSGRQIEQYF. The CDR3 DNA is TGCGCCAGCAGCCAAAGCGGGAGACAAATCGAGCAGTACTTC.

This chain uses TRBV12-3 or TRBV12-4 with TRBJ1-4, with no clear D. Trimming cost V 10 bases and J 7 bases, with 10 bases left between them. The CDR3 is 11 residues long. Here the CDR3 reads CATLWGEKLFF. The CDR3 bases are TGTGCCACCCTTTGGGGTGAAAAACTGTTTTTT.

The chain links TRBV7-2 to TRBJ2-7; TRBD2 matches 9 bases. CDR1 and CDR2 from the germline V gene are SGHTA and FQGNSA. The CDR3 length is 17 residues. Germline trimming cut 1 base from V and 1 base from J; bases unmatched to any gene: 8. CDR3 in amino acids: CASSLGVSGGRSYEQYF. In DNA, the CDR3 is TGTGCCAGCAGCTTAGGGGTTAGCGGGGGCAGATCCTACGAGCAGTACTTC.

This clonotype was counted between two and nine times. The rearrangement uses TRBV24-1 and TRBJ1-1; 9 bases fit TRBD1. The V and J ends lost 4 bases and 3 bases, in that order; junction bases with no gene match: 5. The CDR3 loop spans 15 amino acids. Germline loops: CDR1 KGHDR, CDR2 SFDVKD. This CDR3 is CATSDSDRGDTEAFF. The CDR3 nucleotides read TGTGCCACCAGTGACTCTGACAGGGGGGACACTGAAGCTTTCTTT.

The CDR3 reads CASSPKGAGETQYF. As DNA, the CDR3 is TGTGCCAGCAGCCCGAAGGGGGCGGGGGAGACCCAGTACTTC. J is TRBJ2-5 and V is TRBV7-9; D is perhaps TRBD1 (7 bases). The CDR3 has 14 residues. CDR1 and CDR2 from the germline V gene are SEHNR and FQNEAQ (reference sequence). Trimming took 5 bases from V and 5 from J, leaving 15 bases between them. Looking up the rest from reference TRBV7-9 and TRBJ2-5 gives the full variable domain: DTGVSQNPRHKITKRGQNVTFRCDPISEHNRLYWYRQTLGQGPEFLTYFQNEAQLEKSRLLSDRFSAERPKGSFSTLEIQRTEQGDSAMYLCASSPKGAGETQYFGPGTRLLVL.

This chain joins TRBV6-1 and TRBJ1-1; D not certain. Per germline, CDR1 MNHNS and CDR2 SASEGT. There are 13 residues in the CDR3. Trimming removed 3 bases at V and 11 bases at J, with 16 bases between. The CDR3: CASSDGRYPTAFF. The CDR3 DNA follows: TGTGCCAGCAGTGACGGGAGATACCCCACGGCTTTCTTT.

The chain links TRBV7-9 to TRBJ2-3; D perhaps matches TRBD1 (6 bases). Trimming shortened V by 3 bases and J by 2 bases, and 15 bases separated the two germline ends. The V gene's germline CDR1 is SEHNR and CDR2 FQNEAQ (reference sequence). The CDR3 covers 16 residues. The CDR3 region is CASSFTTTGTTDTQYF. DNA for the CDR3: TGTGCCAGCAGCTTCACAACGACAGGAACCACAGATACGCAGTATTTT. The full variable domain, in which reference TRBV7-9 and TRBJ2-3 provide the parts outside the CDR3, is DTGVSQNPRHKITKRGQNVTFRCDPISEHNRLYWYRQTLGQGPEFLTYFQNEAQLEKSRLLSDRFSAERPKGSFSTLEIQRTEQGDSAMYLCASSFTTTGTTDTQYFGPGTRLTVL.

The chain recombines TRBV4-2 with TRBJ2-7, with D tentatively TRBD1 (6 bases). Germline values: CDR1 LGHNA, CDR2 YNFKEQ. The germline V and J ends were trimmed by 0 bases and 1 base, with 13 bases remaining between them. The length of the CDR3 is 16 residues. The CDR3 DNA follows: TGTGCCAGCAGCCAAGAGGTAGGGGGTGAGTCCTACGAGCAGTACTTC. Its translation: CASSQEVGGESYEQYF.

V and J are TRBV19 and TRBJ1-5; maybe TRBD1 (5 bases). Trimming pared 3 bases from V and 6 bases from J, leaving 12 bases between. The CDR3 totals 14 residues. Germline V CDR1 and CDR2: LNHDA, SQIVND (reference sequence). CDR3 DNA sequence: TGTGCCAGTAGTATTCGGGGCGTCGGTCAGCCCCAGCATTTT. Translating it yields CASSIRGVGQPQHF.

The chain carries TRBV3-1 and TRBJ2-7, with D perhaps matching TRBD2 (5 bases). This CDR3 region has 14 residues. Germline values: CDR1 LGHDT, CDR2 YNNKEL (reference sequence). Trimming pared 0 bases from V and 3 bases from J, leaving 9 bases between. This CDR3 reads CASSQDEGFYEQYF. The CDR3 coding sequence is TGTGCCAGCAGCCAAGATGAGGGTTTCTACGAGCAGTACTTC.

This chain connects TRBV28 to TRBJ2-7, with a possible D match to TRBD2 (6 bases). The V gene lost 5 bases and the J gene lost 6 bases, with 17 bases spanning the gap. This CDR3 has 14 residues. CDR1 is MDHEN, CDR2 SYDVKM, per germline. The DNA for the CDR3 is TGTGCCAGCAGTGACCCTAGCGACCCTCTCGAGCAGTACTTC. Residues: CASSDPSDPLEQYF.

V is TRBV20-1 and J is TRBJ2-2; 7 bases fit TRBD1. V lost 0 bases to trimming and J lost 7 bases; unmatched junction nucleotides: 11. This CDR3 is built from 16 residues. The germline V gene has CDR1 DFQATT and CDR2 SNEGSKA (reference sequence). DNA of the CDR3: TGCAGTGCTAGAGATGTCGCGAGACAGGGTATCGGGGAGCTGTTTTTT. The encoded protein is CSARDVARQGIGELFF.

CDR3 nucleotide sequence: TGTGCCAGCATATACAGGGTAGACTCCTACAATGAGCAGTACTTC. Translating gives CASIYRVDSYNEQYF. The rearrangement uses TRBV2 and TRBJ2-1, with D tentatively TRBD1 (6 bases). Matching the DNA end better, TRBJ2-7 makes the J call doubtful. This CDR3 is 15 amino acids long. In germline, CDR1 is SNHLY, CDR2 FYNNEI.

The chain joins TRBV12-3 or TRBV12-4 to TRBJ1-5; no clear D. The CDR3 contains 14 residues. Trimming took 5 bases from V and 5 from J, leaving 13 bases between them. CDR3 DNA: TGTGCCAGCAGTCCCGCTAACCATTATCAGCCCCAGCATTTT. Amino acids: CASSPANHYQPQHF.

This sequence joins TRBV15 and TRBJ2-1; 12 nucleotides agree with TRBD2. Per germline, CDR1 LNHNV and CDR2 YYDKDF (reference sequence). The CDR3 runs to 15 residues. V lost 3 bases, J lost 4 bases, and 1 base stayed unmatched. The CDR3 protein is CATSSLAGGYNEQFF. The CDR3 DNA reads TGTGCCACCAGCAGCCTAGCGGGGGGGTACAATGAGCAGTTCTTC.

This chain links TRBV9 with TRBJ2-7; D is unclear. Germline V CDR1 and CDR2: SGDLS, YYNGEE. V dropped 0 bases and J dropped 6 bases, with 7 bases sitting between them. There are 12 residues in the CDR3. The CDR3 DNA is TGTGCCAGCAGCGTAGATGGTGGCGAGCAGTACTTC. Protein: CASSVDGGEQYF.

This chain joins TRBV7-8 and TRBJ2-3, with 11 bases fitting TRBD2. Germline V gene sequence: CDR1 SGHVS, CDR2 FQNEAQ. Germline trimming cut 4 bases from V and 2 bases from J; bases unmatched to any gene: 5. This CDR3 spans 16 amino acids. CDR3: CASSWLTSGDTDTQYF. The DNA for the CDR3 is TGTGCCAGCAGCTGGTTGACTAGCGGGGACACAGATACGCAGTATTTT. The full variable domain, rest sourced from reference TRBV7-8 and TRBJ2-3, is GAGVSQSPRYKVAKRGQDVALRCDPISGHVSLFWYQQALGQGPEFLTYFQNEAQLDKSGLPSDRFFAERPEGSVSTLKIQRTQQEDSAVYLCASSWLTSGDTDTQYFGPGTRLTVL.